The rows below give T cell receptor beta chains drawn from one sample of a study of control samples from healthy donors and cancer patients. Libraries were prepared by immunoSEQ multiplex PCR; TCRdb keeps only in-frame clonotypes and omits some of them. The sample has approximately 130,000 clones; around 87% are singletons. Sequencing was done on a sample of blood. The receptors shown here come from a man aged 40-50 years in good health. Each CDR3 is given with its conserved first and last residue. The D gene is left open where the match is weak. Not every row has a clone size; where given, it reads once, few, many or a size class.

TRBV25-1	NA	TRBD1	TRBJ1-2	CASSEQTGYGYTF	TGTGCCAGCAGTGAGCAGACAGGGTATGGCTACACCTTC
TRBV28	NA	TRBD1	TRBJ1-2	CASSGRTGTAYGYTF	TGTGCCAGCAGTGGGAGGACCGGGACAGCCTATGGCTACACCTTC
TRBV25-1	NA	TRBD1	TRBJ1-1	CASSRIKRTGKGGTEAFF	TGTGCCAGCAGCCGTATCAAAAGGACAGGGAAAGGGGGCACTGAAGCTTTCTTT
TRBV18	NA	NA	TRBJ1-6	CASSPKDRSSNSPLHF	TGTGCCAGCTCACCCAAAGACAGGTCCTCGAATTCACCCCTCCACTTT
TRBV29-1	once	TRBD1	TRBJ2-7	CSVEVPGGRYEQYF	TGCAGCGTTGAAGTGCCAGGGGGTCGCTACGAGCAGTACTTC
TRBV6-2/TRBV6-3	NA	TRBD1	TRBJ2-7	CASSQLGQTSYQQYF	TGTGCCAGCAGCCAGCTGGGACAGACCAGTTATCAGCAGTACTTC
TRBV4-1	NA	NA	TRBJ1-2	CASSQSPLGYGYTF	TGCGCCAGCAGCCAATCGCCGCTCGGCTATGGCTACACCTTC
TRBV4-1	NA	TRBD2	TRBJ2-1	CASSQEVTSGGRGEQFF	TGCGCCAGCAGCCAAGAGGTCACTAGCGGGGGGAGGGGTGAGCAGTTCTTC
TRBV7-3	NA	TRBD2	TRBJ2-1	CASRYSGGLLSEQFF	TGTGCCAGCAGGTACAGCGGGGGCTTACTAAGTGAGCAGTTCTTC
TRBV9	NA	NA	TRBJ1-1	CASSVEGLLKRTEAFF	TGTGCCAGCAGCGTAGAAGGGCTGTTAAAGAGGACTGAAGCTTTCTTT
TRBV12-3/TRBV12-4	NA	NA	TRBJ1-2	CASSLRQVDGYTF	TGTGCCAGCAGTCTTCGACAGGTTGATGGCTACACCTTC
TRBV11-2	NA	NA	TRBJ2-3	CASSFSDTQYF	TGTGCCAGCAGCTTTTCTGATACGCAGTATTTT
TRBV29-1	NA	TRBD2	TRBJ2-3	CSVRGGGTDTQYF	TGCAGCGTCCGGGGGGGCGGCACAGATACGCAGTATTTT
TRBV27	NA	NA	TRBJ2-6	CASSLLGQGTGANVLTF	TGTGCCAGCAGTTTATTGGGACAAGGAACTGGGGCCAACGTCCTGACTTTC
TRBV7-9	NA	NA	TRBJ2-1	CASSLGDGQYNEQFF	TGTGCCAGCAGCTTGGGAGACGGTCAGTACAATGAGCAGTTCTTC
TRBV15	NA	NA	TRBJ2-3	CATSRGEISTDTQYF	TGTGCCACCAGCAGAGGCGAGATAAGCACAGATACGCAGTATTTT
TRBV19	NA	NA	TRBJ1-2	CASSRNRDSSYGYTF	TGTGCCAGTAGTAGAAACCGGGACTCGAGCTATGGCTACACCTTC
TRBV12-5	NA	NA	TRBJ1-2	CASSLQTDYGYTF	TGTGCTAGTTCCCTTCAAACGGACTATGGCTACACCTTC
TRBV5-5	NA	NA	TRBJ1-6	CASSLGPGPNNSPLHF	TGTGCCAGCAGCTTGGGGCCGGGGCCAAATAATTCACCCCTCCACTTT
TRBV10-2	NA	NA	TRBJ2-1	CASSEAPSSYNEQFF	TGCGCCAGCAGTGAGGCTCCGAGCTCCTACAATGAGCAGTTCTTC
TRBV10-3	NA	TRBD1	TRBJ1-1	CAISGQGPNTEAFF	TGTGCCATCTCGGGACAGGGACCGAACACTGAAGCTTTCTTT
TRBV24-1	NA	TRBD2	TRBJ2-2	CATSAPPGRGTGELFF	TGTGCCACCAGTGCCCCCCCAGGGAGGGGCACCGGGGAGCTGTTTTTT
TRBV3-1/TRBV3-2	NA	TRBD1	TRBJ1-4	CASSPRQGGEKLFF	TGTGCCAGCAGCCCACGACAGGGAGGAGAAAAACTGTTTTTT
TRBV12-5	NA	TRBD1	TRBJ1-1	CASGLPNEKGAKAFF	TGTGCTAGTGGTTTGCCAAATGAAAAGGGGGCGAAAGCTTTCTTT
TRBV19	NA	TRBD1	TRBJ2-7	CATQRTGQGSYEQYF	TGTGCCACCCAAAGAACGGGACAGGGGTCCTACGAGCAGTACTTC
TRBV9	NA	NA	TRBJ2-7	CASSVAPSGAYEQYF	TGTGCCAGCAGCGTAGCCCCTAGTGGAGCCTACGAGCAGTACTTC
TRBV7-8	NA	TRBD1	TRBJ1-2	CASSPDRRANYGYTF	TGTGCCAGCAGCCCGGACAGGCGCGCTAACTATGGCTACACCTTC
TRBV4-1	once	TRBD2	TRBJ2-5	CASTLLAGLETQYF	TGCGCCAGCACCCTACTAGCGGGGCTGGAGACCCAGTACTTC
TRBV15	NA	NA	TRBJ1-2	CATSRESGGYTF	TGTGCCACCAGCAGAGAGTCGGGTGGCTACACCTTC
TRBV13	NA	TRBD1	TRBJ1-2	CASSEQTGGIFYGYTF	TGTGCCAGCAGCGAACAGACAGGGGGCATTTTCTATGGCTACACCTTC
TRBV24-1	NA	TRBD2	TRBJ2-3	CATRGGLAGGPEDTQYF	TGTGCCACCAGGGGAGGACTAGCGGGGGGGCCGGAAGATACGCAGTATTTT
TRBV7-9	once	TRBD1	TRBJ2-6	CASSPRTGFSGANVLTF	TGTGCCAGCAGCCCCCGGACAGGCTTCTCTGGGGCCAACGTCCTGACTTTC
TRBV7-9	once	TRBD2	TRBJ2-2	CASSPISGGASIGELFF	TGTGCCAGCAGCCCTATCAGCGGGGGGGCGAGTATCGGGGAGCTGTTTTTT
TRBV7-2	NA	NA	TRBJ1-1	CASSPWYSQSTEAFF	TGTGCCAGCAGCCCTTGGTACTCCCAGAGCACTGAAGCTTTCTTT
TRBV11-3	NA	TRBD1	TRBJ2-7	CASSLRADRGLEQYF	TGTGCCAGCAGCTTAAGAGCGGACAGGGGGCTCGAGCAGTACTTC
TRBV7-2	NA	TRBD1	TRBJ2-3	CASSRDRSSTDTQYF	TGTGCCAGCAGCAGGGACAGAAGTAGCACAGATACGCAGTATTTT
TRBV15	NA	NA	TRBJ2-3	CATSREVTDTQYF	TGTGCCACCAGCAGAGAGGTCACAGATACGCAGTATTTT
TRBV18	NA	NA	TRBJ2-2	CASSPSGTPNTGELFF	TGTGCCAGCTCACCATCCGGGACACCGAACACCGGGGAGCTGTTTTTT
TRBV10-2	NA	NA	TRBJ1-6	CASSEGGFSPLHF	TGCGCCAGCAGTGAGGGGGGTTTTTCACCCCTCCACTTT
TRBV7-2	NA	NA	TRBJ2-3	CASSLDRGAPDTQYF	TGTGCCAGCAGCTTAGATCGGGGGGCCCCAGATACGCAGTATTTT
TRBV11-3	NA	NA	TRBJ1-1	CASSPSWAKNTEAFF	TGTGCCAGCAGCCCGTCCTGGGCCAAGAACACTGAAGCTTTCTTT
TRBV30	NA	NA	TRBJ1-5	CAWGYSNQPQHF	TGTGCCTGGGGATATAGCAATCAGCCCCAGCATTTT
TRBV23-1	NA	NA	TRBJ2-7	CASSPPPLSPSDEQYF	TGCGCCAGCAGTCCACCCCCTCTCTCACCGTCCGACGAGCAGTACTTC
TRBV7-2	once	NA	TRBJ1-4	CASSFKGPWSNNEKLFF	TGTGCCAGCAGCTTCAAGGGGCCCTGGAGTAATAATGAAAAACTGTTTTTT
TRBV7-9	few	NA	TRBJ2-7	CASSLYEQAYEQYF	TGTGCCAGCAGCTTGTACGAACAGGCATACGAGCAGTACTTC
TRBV7-8	NA	NA	TRBJ1-1	CASRLNTEAFF	TGTGCCAGCAGGTTGAACACTGAAGCTTTCTTT
TRBV7-6	NA	TRBD1	TRBJ2-7	CASSFGTGTYEQYF	TGTGCCAGCAGCTTCGGGACAGGAACCTACGAGCAGTACTTC
TRBV4-3	NA	TRBD2	TRBJ2-1	CASSQIGLAGGQNEQFF	TGCGCCAGCAGCCAAATTGGACTAGCGGGGGGCCAAAATGAGCAGTTCTTC